The text below deals with one TCR beta chain. This sample is part of a study of response to subunit inactivated influenza vaccine. TCRdb re-called the RT-PCR reads through MiXCR, storing one row per CDR3 protein. Among 500,000 to 550,000 distinct CDR3 sequences listed, around 25% were seen once. V was cut by 2 bases and J by 0 bases, with 12 bases left in between. Germline values: CDR1 SGHTS, CDR2 YDEGEE. CDR3 length: 17 residues. The same sample was also studied in work on T cells expressing NK-cell markers. This second report adds: Template switching by 5'RACE with UMIs generated the TCR beta cDNA. From sorted CD3+CD56+NKG2C+, CD3+CD56+NKG2C- and CD3+CD56-NKG2C+ T cells came the TCR beta repertoires. Seven of the eight sequenced donors were HCMV-seropositive; one was seronegative. The dominant NKG2C+ clonotypes represented roughly 1.0-7.5% of CD8+ T cells in six donors. A handful of donors showed these clonotypes also leading the CD3+CD56-NKG2C+ fraction.

This TCR was recovered from a man in his fifties who received an inactivated influenza vaccine. This material consisted of CD4+ T cells sorted from PBMCs, taken approximately 13 days after vaccination. This chain connects TRBV5-8 to TRBJ2-6; the D call may be TRBD1 or TRBD2 (6 bases each). The CDR3 DNA reads TGTGCCAGCAGCTTATCGGGGGCCCACTCTGGGGCCAACGTCCTGACTTTC. Translated, it gives CASSLSGAHSGANVLTF.